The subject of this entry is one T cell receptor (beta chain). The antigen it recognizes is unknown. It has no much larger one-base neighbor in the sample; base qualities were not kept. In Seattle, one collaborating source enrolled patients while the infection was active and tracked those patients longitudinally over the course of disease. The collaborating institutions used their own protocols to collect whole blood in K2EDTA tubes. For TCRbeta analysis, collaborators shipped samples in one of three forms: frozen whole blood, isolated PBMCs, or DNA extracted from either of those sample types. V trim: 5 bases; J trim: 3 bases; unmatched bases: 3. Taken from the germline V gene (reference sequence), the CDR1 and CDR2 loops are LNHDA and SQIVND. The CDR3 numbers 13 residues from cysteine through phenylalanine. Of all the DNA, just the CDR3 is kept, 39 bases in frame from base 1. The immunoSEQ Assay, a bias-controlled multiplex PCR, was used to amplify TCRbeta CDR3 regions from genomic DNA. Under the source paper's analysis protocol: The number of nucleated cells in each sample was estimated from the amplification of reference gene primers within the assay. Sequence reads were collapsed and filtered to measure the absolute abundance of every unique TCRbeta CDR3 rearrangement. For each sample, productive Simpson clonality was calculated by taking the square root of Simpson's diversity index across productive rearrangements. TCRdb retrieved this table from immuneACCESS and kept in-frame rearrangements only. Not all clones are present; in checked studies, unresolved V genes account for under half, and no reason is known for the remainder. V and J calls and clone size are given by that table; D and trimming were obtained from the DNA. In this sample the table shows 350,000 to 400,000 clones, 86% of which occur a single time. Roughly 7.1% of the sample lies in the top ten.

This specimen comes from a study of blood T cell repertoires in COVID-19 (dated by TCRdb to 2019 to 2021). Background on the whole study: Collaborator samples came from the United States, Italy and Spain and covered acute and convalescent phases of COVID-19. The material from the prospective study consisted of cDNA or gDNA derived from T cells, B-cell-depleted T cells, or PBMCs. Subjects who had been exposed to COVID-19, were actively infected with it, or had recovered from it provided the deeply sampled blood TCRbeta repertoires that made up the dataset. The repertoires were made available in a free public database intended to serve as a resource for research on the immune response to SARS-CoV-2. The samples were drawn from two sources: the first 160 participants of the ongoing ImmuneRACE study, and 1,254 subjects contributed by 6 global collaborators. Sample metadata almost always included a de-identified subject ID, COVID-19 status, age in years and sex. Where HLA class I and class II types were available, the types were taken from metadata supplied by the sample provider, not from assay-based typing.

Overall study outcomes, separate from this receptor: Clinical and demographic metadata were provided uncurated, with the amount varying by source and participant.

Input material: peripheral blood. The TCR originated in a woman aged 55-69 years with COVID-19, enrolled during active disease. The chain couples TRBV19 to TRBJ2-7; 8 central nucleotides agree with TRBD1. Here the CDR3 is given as CASSSGQGYEQYF. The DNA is TGTGCCAGTAGTTCCGGACAGGGCTACGAGCAGTACTTC.